Shown below are 16 T cell receptor beta chains from a single sample sequenced in a study of blood T cells in healthy people across ages. It was with a sample-barcoded 5' primer and a J-beta primer mix that a second PCR of roughly 7 to 12 cycles was run. TCRdb redid the calling of the 5' RACE reads with MiXCR, one entry per CDR3 protein. The sample records approximately 1,700,000 distinct CDR3 sequences, approximately 40% being singletons. The sequenced material came from blood. These receptors were taken from a human donor in good health.

This clonotype was seen only a few times. CDR3 DNA: TGCAGTGCTAGAGATCCAGAGGGTGGCGAGCAGTACTTC. This codes for CSARDPEGGEQYF. The chain recombines TRBV20-1 with TRBJ2-7; tentatively, D is TRBD2 (5 bases). The V gene's germline CDR1 is DFQATT and CDR2 SNEGSKA (reference sequence). Deletions cut 0 bases from V and 6 bases from J, with 12 bases between. The CDR3 spans 13 residues.

This sequence joins TRBV4-3 and TRBJ2-3; TRBD2 matches 8 bases. This CDR3 comprises 16 residues. V shed 3 bases and J 0 bases; nucleotides not matched to a gene: 5. Germline CDR1 reads LGHNA; CDR2 reads YSLEER. CDR3 sequence (DNA): TGCGCCAGCAGCCAGCAGCGGGGGTCTAGCACAGATACGCAGTATTTT. It is translated as CASSQQRGSSTDTQYF.

This clonotype was counted between two and nine times. The germline gene is not matched at one end of the junction; a read error may be the cause. This chain links TRBV7-7 with TRBJ2-5; D call uncertain. The CDR3 length is 13 residues. CDR1 is SSHAT, CDR2 FNYEAQ, per germline (reference sequence). In DNA form, the CDR3 reads TGTGCTAGCAGCACCGACTCGCAAGAGACCCAGTACTTC. Its protein product is CASSTDSQETQYF.

In its sample, this clonotype was seen a few times. Here the CDR3 reads CASSSKPSGTSTDTQYF. CDR3 sequence (DNA): TGTGCCAGCAGCTCAAAACCTAGCGGTACTAGCACAGATACGCAGTATTTT. The chain uses TRBV11-1 and TRBJ2-3, with 7 bases matching TRBD2. This CDR3 is built from 17 residues. V trimming: 4 bases; J trimming: 0 bases; junction bases outside the gene matches: 10. From germline, CDR1 is SGHAT and CDR2 FQDESV (reference sequence).

Worth noting for this clonotype: Sequence at one end of the junction differs from germline and may be a read error. The genes are TRBV9 and TRBJ2-7, with 8 bases that match TRBD1. Germline lookup yields CDR1 SGDLS and CDR2 YYNGEE. CDR3 length: 14 residues. CDR3 region: CAGSLDPGGDEQYF. Here the CDR3 DNA reads TGTGCCGGCAGCCTAGACCCAGGGGGCGACGAGCAGTACTTC.

This clonotype showed up just a few times. The chain employs TRBV4-2 and TRBJ2-2, with D perhaps matching TRBD1 or TRBD2 (5 bases each). V was trimmed by 0 bases and J by 3 bases, leaving 14 bases between them. CDR3 size: 17 residues. Germline-derived CDR1 and CDR2 are LGHNA and YNFKEQ. This CDR3 reads CASSQDGVGDDTGELFF. For the CDR3, the DNA is TGTGCCAGCAGCCAAGACGGAGTAGGGGACGACACCGGGGAGCTGTTTTTT.

This clonotype was seen at least ten times. J is TRBJ2-1 and V is TRBV20-1; D possibly matches TRBD1 or TRBD2 (5 bases each). Trimming took 2 bases from V and 1 from J, leaving 12 bases between them. The CDR3 is 15 residues long. CDR1 and CDR2 from the germline V gene are DFQATT and SNEGSKA (reference sequence). The CDR3 nucleotides read TGCAGTGCTAGAACGGGGACGGGGTCCTACAATGAGCAGTTCTTC. This sequence encodes CSARTGTGSYNEQFF.

The V and J genes are TRBV5-1 and TRBJ2-5, with 10 bases identical to TRBD2. Germline CDR1 and CDR2: SGHRS and YFSETQ. The V segment lost 0 bases and the J segment 3 bases; nucleotides outside the gene matches: 2. The CDR3 contains 15 residues. CDR3 in amino acids: CASSLATSGEETQYF. CDR3 bases: TGCGCCAGCAGCTTGGCCACTAGCGGGGAAGAGACCCAGTACTTC. The full variable domain, rest sourced from reference TRBV5-1 and TRBJ2-5, is KAGVTQTPRYLIKTRGQQVTLSCSPISGHRSVSWYQQTPGQGLQFLFEYFSETQRNKGNFPGRFSGRQFSNSRSEMNVSTLELGDSALYLCASSLATSGEETQYFGPGTRLLVL.

The V and J genes are TRBV5-1 and TRBJ2-1; D perhaps matches TRBD2 (5 bases). The CDR3 sequence is 13 residues long. V lost 1 base and J lost 11, with 13 bases in between. The germline V gene has CDR1 SGHRS and CDR2 YFSETQ. The CDR3 spells CASSLKLADQQFF. CDR3 in DNA: TGCGCCAGCAGCTTGAAGCTAGCAGACCAGCAGTTCTTC. Supplemented by reference TRBV5-1 and TRBJ2-1, the full variable domain reads KAGVTQTPRYLIKTRGQQVTLSCSPISGHRSVSWYQQTPGQGLQFLFEYFSETQRNKGNFPGRFSGRQFSNSRSEMNVSTLELGDSALYLCASSLKLADQQFFGPGTRLTVL.

This clonotype was found once. The chain recombines TRBV7-8 with TRBJ2-7; D not certain. V was clipped by 5 bases and J by 0 bases, with 14 bases between them. The V gene's germline CDR1 is SGHVS and CDR2 FQNEAQ. This CDR3 has 15 residues. The CDR3 is CASSPRITSSYEQYF. The CDR3 bases are TGTGCCAGCAGCCCACGGATAACCAGCTCCTACGAGCAGTACTTC.

This clonotype was recorded a few times. The gene calls are TRBV6-5 and TRBJ2-1, with D perhaps given as TRBD1 or TRBD2 (5 bases each). V lost 0 bases to trimming and J lost 2 bases, with 8 bases between them. Germline assignment: CDR1 MNHEY and CDR2 SVGAGI. The CDR3 runs 15 residues. CDR3 bases: TGTGCCAGCAGTTACTCACCGGGACCCTACAATGAGCAGTTCTTC. This encodes CASSYSPGPYNEQFF.

CDR3 sequence reads: CASSVGGNTYEQYF. CDR3 DNA sequence: TGTGCCAGCAGCGTTGGCGGGAACACCTACGAGCAGTACTTC. This chain joins TRBV7-2 and TRBJ2-7; D might be TRBD2 (6 bases). Germline assignment: CDR1 SGHTA and CDR2 FQGNSA. This CDR3 is 14 amino acids long. V shed 5 bases and J shed 2 bases, with 13 bases lying between them.

The genes are TRBV4-1 and TRBJ2-1, with D perhaps assigned TRBD1 or TRBD2 (7 bases each). Trimming removed 4 bases at V and 6 bases at J, with 16 bases between. The CDR3 length is 15 residues. The V gene's germline CDR1 is MGHRA and CDR2 YSYEKL. CDR3 sequence reads: CASSPPRGRANEQFF. CDR3 DNA: TGCGCCAGCAGCCCCCCCAGGGGGAGGGCCAATGAGCAGTTCTTC.

The chain joins TRBV29-1 to TRBJ1-2; D is ambiguous. The CDR3 consists of 10 residues. The V gene's germline CDR1 is SQVTM and CDR2 ANQGSEA. Trimming pared 7 bases from V and 8 bases from J, leaving 11 bases between. The CDR3 nucleotides are TGCAGCGGTTTGGGTTCAGGCTACACCTTC. It encodes CSGLGSGYTF.

The CDR3 DNA reads as TGTGCCAGCGGTGACAGGGCTTACAATCAGCCCCAGCATTTT. Protein product: CASGDRAYNQPQHF. The chain uses TRBV12-3 or TRBV12-4 and TRBJ1-5; TRBD1 matches 7 bases. Germline trimming cut 8 bases from V and 3 bases from J; bases unmatched to any gene: 7. The CDR3 sequence is 14 residues long.

This clonotype is a singleton in its sample. The chain links TRBV6-5 to TRBJ1-2; D call uncertain. The CDR3 runs 12 residues. Germline V gene lookup returns CDR1 MNHEY and CDR2 SVGAGI. V lost 7 bases and J lost 9, with 15 bases in between. This CDR3 reads CASTFSGGRYTF. CDR3 coding DNA: TGTGCCAGCACCTTCTCGGGTGGTCGCTACACCTTC.